The 13 T cell receptor beta chains in this list originate from one sample, sequenced in a study of T cells in Graves' hyperthyroidism and ophthalmopathy. Amplified regions were TCR beta CDR3 sequences from RNA transcripts. The study used the HTBI primer set for a first-round RT-PCR of the TCR CDR3. TCRdb recomputed calls from the multiplex PCR reads with MiXCR, one row per CDR3 protein. The repertoire consists of a few hundred thousand distinct CDR3 sequences, with 12% to 15% occurring once and the leading ten covering approximately 19%. Sequenced material: blood. These receptors were obtained from a woman aged 60-70 years with Graves' ophthalmopathy.

This clonotype was observed at least ten times. The V gene is TRBV27, the J gene TRBJ2-5; tentatively, D is TRBD2 (6 bases). CDR1 and CDR2 from the germline V gene are MNHEY and SMNVEV (reference sequence). The V end was cut by 5 bases, the J end by 3 bases, with 13 bases between. There are 14 residues in the CDR3. Here the CDR3 DNA reads TGTGCCAGCAGTCCATTCGGACTAAAAGAGACCCAGTACTTC. As protein: CASSPFGLKETQYF.

Note on this clonotype: A much larger clone lies a single base off, so this may be a read error. Lacking the conserved final phenylalanine or tryptophan, this CDR3 likely reflects a read error. The chain employs TRBV29-1 and TRBJ2-7, with D tentatively TRBD2 (6 bases). V lost 0 bases to trimming and J lost 5 bases, with 14 bases between them. CDR1 SQVTM and CDR2 ANQGSEA come from the germline V gene. The CDR3 length is 14 residues. The CDR3 DNA sequence: TGCAGCGTTGAAGAGGGGTATAGCGGCGACGAGCAGTACCTC. It translates to CSVEEGYSGDEQYL.

This clonotype was seen a few times. The rearrangement uses TRBV5-1 and TRBJ2-7; D is unclear. CDR3 length: 15 amino acids. The germline V gene encodes CDR1 SGHRS and CDR2 YFSETQ. The V end lost 2 bases, the J end lost 6 bases, and 18 bases lay between the germline ends. In nucleotides, the CDR3 is TGCGCCAGCAGCTTCGGGCAACAATTATCAACCGAGCAGTACTTC. Its protein is CASSFGQQLSTEQYF.

The CDR3 bases are TGTGCCATCAGTGAGAACAGGGTTACCGGGGAGCTGTTTTTT. Protein sequence: CAISENRVTGELFF. This chain links TRBV10-3 with TRBJ2-2; D perhaps matches TRBD1 (6 bases). The CDR3 has 14 amino acids. V lost 2 bases to trimming and J lost 5 bases, with 9 bases between them. Germline CDR1 is ENHRY and CDR2 is SYGVKD.

At least ten counts were recorded for this clonotype. The V gene is TRBV20-1, the J gene TRBJ1-1, with D hard to call. Germline V gene sequence: CDR1 DFQATT, CDR2 SNEGSKA (reference sequence). The CDR3 is made up of 15 amino acids. V lost 0 bases and J lost 0, with 11 bases in between. Written as DNA, the CDR3 is TGCAGTGCTAGAGATGCCGGCACCATGAACACTGAAGCTTTCTTT. It yields the protein CSARDAGTMNTEAFF.

This clonotype was counted at least ten times. This chain joins TRBV3-1 and TRBJ1-5, with unresolved D. Between the trimmed V and J ends, which lost 1 base and 1 base, there was a span of 8 bases. Germline loops: CDR1 LGHDT, CDR2 YNNKEL (reference sequence). The CDR3 runs to 15 residues. In DNA form, the CDR3 reads TGTGCCAGCAGCCAAGGTGTCCAGAGCAATCAGCCCCAGCATTTT. Protein product: CASSQGVQSNQPQHF.

As to this clonotype: One base away lies a much larger clone, so this may be a sequencing read error. The rearrangement uses TRBV6-5 and TRBJ2-1; D gene uncertain. The CDR3 runs 12 residues. Germline lookup yields CDR1 MNHEY and CDR2 SVGAGI. The CDR3 region has the DNA TGTGCCAGCAGTTACGAGTTGAATGGGCAGTTCTTC. Protein sequence: CASSYELNGQFF.

This clonotype occurred a few times. The chain recombines TRBV5-1 with TRBJ2-3; D assignment may be TRBD1 or TRBD2 (5 bases each). CDR1 and CDR2 from the germline V gene are SGHRS and YFSETQ. Between the trimmed V and J ends, which lost 2 bases and 0 bases, there was a span of 22 bases. The length of the CDR3 is 19 residues. This chain's CDR3 is CASSFPLSGTGYSTDTQYF. Written as DNA, the CDR3 is TGCGCCAGCAGCTTCCCACTTTCCGGGACGGGTTATAGCACAGATACGCAGTATTTT. The full variable domain, rest sourced from reference TRBV5-1 and TRBJ2-3, is KAGVTQTPRYLIKTRGQQVTLSCSPISGHRSVSWYQQTPGQGLQFLFEYFSETQRNKGNFPGRFSGRQFSNSRSEMNVSTLELGDSALYLCASSFPLSGTGYSTDTQYFGPGTRLTVL.

Ten or more counts support this clonotype. Compared with germline, one end of the junction differs, possibly owing to a read error. This chain's CDR3 is CASSVGVTGTQYF. The CDR3 DNA reads as TGTGCCAGCAGTGTCGGGGTCACAGGTACGCAGTATTTT. The rearrangement uses TRBV28 and TRBJ2-3; either TRBD1 or TRBD2 may supply D (5 bases each). This CDR3 has 13 amino acids. Germline CDR1 is MDHEN and CDR2 is SYDVKM.

Only a few counts were recorded for this clonotype. The chain links TRBV28 to TRBJ1-3; D is perhaps TRBD1 (5 bases). The germline gives CDR1 MDHEN, CDR2 SYDVKM. Trimming stripped 2 bases from V and 3 bases from J, with 11 bases between. The CDR3 runs to 15 residues. The CDR3 DNA is TGTGCCAGCAGTTTAGAGGGACCCTTTGGAAACACCATATATTTT. Protein: CASSLEGPFGNTIYF.

This clonotype was seen at least ten times. The chain links TRBV14 to TRBJ2-1, with unresolved D. Germline loops: CDR1 SGHDN, CDR2 FVKESK. This CDR3 spans 16 amino acids. Between the trimmed V and J ends, which lost 4 bases and 2 bases, there was a span of 15 bases. In DNA, the CDR3 is TGTGCCAGCAGCCCGGTGGGTGGTCCCCCCTACAATGAGCAGTTCTTC. Translation gives CASSPVGGPPYNEQFF.

Ten or more counts support this clonotype. This rearrangement joins TRBV3-1 to TRBJ2-5; 7 bases map to TRBD2. From germline, CDR1 is LGHDT and CDR2 YNNKEL (reference sequence). The CDR3 length is 16 residues. The V segment lost 3 bases and the J segment 3 bases; nucleotides outside the gene matches: 10. The CDR3 sequence: CASSHRAGSSEETQYF. The CDR3 nucleotides are TGTGCCAGCAGCCACAGAGCGGGATCGTCGGAAGAGACCCAGTACTTC.

This clonotype showed up many times. The chain employs TRBV29-1 and TRBJ2-5; 7 positions match TRBD2. V was clipped by 4 bases and J by 9 bases; unmatched bases: 14. The CDR3 covers 14 residues. Germline CDR1 reads SQVTM; CDR2 reads ANQGSEA. As DNA, the CDR3 is TGCAGCGTTGGAAGTGGGGCTAGCGGAACGTCCCAGTACTTC. It is translated as CSVGSGASGTSQYF.